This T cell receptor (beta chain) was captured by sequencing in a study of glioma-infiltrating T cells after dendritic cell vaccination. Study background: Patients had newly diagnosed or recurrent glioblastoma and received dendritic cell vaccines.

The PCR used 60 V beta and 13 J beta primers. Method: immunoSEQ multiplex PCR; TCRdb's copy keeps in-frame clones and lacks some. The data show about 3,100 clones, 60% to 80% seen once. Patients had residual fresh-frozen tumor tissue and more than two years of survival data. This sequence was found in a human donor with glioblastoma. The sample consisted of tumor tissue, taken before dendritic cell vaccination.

CDR3 protein: CASSLGRRDNYGYTF. The CDR3 DNA reads TGTGCCAGCAGCTTAGGGCGGAGAGACAACTATGGCTACACCTTC. The chain carries TRBV11-3 and TRBJ1-2; D is unresolved. Trimming took off 1 base at V and 2 bases at J, with 11 bases between the two ends. This CDR3 is 15 amino acids long. Per germline, CDR1 SGHNT and CDR2 YENEEA.